The 7 T cell receptor beta chains reported below all come from one sample, sequenced in a study of Ad26.COV2.S vaccination and SARS-CoV-2 variants. Specified treatment: around 19 received Ad26.COV2.S at low or high dose, single or two shots; about 5 received placebo; per-sample allocation not given. The samples were gathered on day 63 after the first injection of vaccine or placebo. The assay was immunoSEQ multiplex PCR, and TCRdb's table has in-frame clones only and misses some. The top ten hold around 1.7% of the sample, which has some 410,000 clones, 92% seen once. Sequenced here: peripheral blood, sampled in a trial of Ad26.COV2.S vaccine versus placebo. The receptors shown here come from a person between 18 and 60 years old who received the Ad26.COV2.S COVID-19 vaccine or a placebo.

The chain joins TRBV7-2 to TRBJ2-7; 9 bases agree with TRBD1. The V segment lost 4 bases and the J segment 1 base; nucleotides outside the gene matches: 8. This CDR3 spans 16 amino acids. CDR1 is SGHTA, CDR2 FQGNSA, per germline. In DNA form, the CDR3 reads TGTGCCAGCAGCTCACCCCCGGACAGGGGATCCTACGAGCAGTACTTC. This gives the protein CASSSPPDRGSYEQYF.

J is TRBJ2-3 and V is TRBV27; TRBD1 matches at 10 bases. The CDR3 has 16 residues. V shed 5 bases and J 4 bases; nucleotides not matched to a gene: 9. The germline V gene encodes CDR1 MNHEY and CDR2 SMNVEV (reference sequence). The CDR3 region is CASSPQWTGGADTQYF. DNA for the CDR3: TGTGCCAGCAGTCCTCAATGGACAGGGGGAGCAGATACGCAGTATTTT.

The V gene is TRBV6-2 or TRBV6-3, the J gene TRBJ2-5, with D possibly matching TRBD2 (7 bases). This CDR3 contains 16 residues. Germline values: CDR1 MNHEY, CDR2 SVGEGT. The V end lost 2 bases, the J end lost 6 bases, and 19 bases lay between the germline ends. The CDR3 reads CASSYHPKGGEQTQYF. CDR3 nucleotide sequence: TGTGCCAGCAGTTACCACCCTAAGGGGGGGGAGCAGACCCAGTACTTC.

V usage is TRBV27 and J usage is TRBJ2-2, with TRBD1 matching over 8 bases. This CDR3 has 15 residues. J gave up 5 bases and V 5 bases, and 7 bases lay outside the gene matches. Per the germline V gene, CDR1 is MNHEY and CDR2 is SMNVEV (reference sequence). The CDR3 region is CASSRDRRRTGELFF. For the CDR3, the DNA is TGTGCCAGCAGTAGGGACAGGAGAAGGACCGGGGAGCTGTTTTTT.

A note on this clone: This same CDR3 is encoded by further DNA sequences in the sample. This rearrangement joins TRBV27 to TRBJ2-1, with D maybe TRBD2 (6 bases). The germline V gene encodes CDR1 MNHEY and CDR2 SMNVEV (reference sequence). V was cut by 5 bases and J by 0 bases, with 11 bases left in between. The CDR3 extends over 15 amino acids. The CDR3 protein is CASSLGGPSYNEQFF. CDR3 sequence (DNA): TGTGCCAGCAGTCTCGGGGGTCCCTCCTACAATGAGCAGTTCTTC.

The J gene is TRBJ1-5, the V gene TRBV19, with 11 bases matching TRBD1. From germline, CDR1 is LNHDA and CDR2 SQIVND (reference sequence). This CDR3 contains 14 residues. V shed 5 bases, J shed 11 bases, and the junction held 8 bases outside the gene matches. The CDR3 here is CASSWTGGSLAQHF. Here the CDR3 DNA reads TGTGCCAGTAGTTGGACAGGGGGCTCCCTGGCCCAGCATTTT.

V usage is TRBV10-2 and J usage is TRBJ2-1; a possible D gene is TRBD2 (6 bases). This CDR3 has 13 residues. Germline CDR1 is WSHSY and CDR2 is SAAADI. V was trimmed by 1 base and J by 7 bases, leaving 8 bases between them. CDR3 bases: TGCGCCAGCAGTGAGTTCGGACTAAATGAGCAGTTCTTC. Translated: CASSEFGLNEQFF.